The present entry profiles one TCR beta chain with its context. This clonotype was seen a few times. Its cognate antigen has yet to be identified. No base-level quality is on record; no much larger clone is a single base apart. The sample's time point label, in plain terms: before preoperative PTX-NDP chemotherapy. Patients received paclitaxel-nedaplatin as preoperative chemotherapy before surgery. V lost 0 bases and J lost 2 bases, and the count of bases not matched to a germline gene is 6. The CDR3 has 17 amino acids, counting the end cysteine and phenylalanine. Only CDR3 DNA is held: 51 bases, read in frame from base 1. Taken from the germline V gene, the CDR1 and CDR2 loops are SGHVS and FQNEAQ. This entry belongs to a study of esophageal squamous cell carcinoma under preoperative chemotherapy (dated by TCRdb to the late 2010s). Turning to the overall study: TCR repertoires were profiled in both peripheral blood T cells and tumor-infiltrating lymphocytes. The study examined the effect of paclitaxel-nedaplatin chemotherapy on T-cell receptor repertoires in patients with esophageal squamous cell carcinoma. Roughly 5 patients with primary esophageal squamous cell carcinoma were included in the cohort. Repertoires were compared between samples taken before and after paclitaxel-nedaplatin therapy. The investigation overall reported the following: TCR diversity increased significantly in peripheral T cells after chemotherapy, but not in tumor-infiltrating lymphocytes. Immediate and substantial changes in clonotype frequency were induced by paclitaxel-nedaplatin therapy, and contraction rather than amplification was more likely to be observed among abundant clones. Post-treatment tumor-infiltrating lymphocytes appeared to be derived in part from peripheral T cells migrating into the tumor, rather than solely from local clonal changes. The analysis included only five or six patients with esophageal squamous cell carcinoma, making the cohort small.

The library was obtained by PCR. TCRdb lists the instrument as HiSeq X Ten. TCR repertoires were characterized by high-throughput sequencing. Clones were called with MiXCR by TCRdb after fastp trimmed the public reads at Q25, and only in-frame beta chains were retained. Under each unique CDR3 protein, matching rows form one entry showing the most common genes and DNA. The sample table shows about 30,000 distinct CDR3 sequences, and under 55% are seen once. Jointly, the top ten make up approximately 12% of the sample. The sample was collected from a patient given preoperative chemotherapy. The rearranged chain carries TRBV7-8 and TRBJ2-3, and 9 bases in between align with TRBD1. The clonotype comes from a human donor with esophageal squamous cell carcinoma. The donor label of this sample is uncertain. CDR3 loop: CASSLALGDRATDTQYF. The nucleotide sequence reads TGTGCCAGCAGCTTAGCGCTAGGGGACAGGGCCACAGATACGCAGTATTTT. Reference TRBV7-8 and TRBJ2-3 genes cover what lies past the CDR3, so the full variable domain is GAGVSQSPRYKVAKRGQDVALRCDPISGHVSLFWYQQALGQGPEFLTYFQNEAQLDKSGLPSDRFFAERPEGSVSTLKIQRTQQEDSAVYLCASSLALGDRATDTQYFGPGTRLTVL.